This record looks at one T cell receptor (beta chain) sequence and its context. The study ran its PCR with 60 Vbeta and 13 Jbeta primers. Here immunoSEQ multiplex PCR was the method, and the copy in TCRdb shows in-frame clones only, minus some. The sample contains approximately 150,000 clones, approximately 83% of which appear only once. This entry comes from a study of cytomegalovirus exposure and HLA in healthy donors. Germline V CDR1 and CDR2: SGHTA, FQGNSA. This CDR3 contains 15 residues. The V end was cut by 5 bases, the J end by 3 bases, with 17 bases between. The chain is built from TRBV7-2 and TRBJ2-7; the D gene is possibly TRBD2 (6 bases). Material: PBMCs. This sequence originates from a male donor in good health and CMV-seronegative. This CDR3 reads CASSKGSGGHYEQYF. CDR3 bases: TGTGCCAGCAGCAAAGGTTCCGGGGGTCACTACGAGCAGTACTTC.